This T cell receptor beta chain was captured in a study of beta chain features in type 1 diabetes. Deletions cut 0 bases from V and 14 bases from J, with 13 bases between. Germline V CDR1 and CDR2: SGHTA, FQGNSA. The CDR3 spans 12 residues. This clone was seen a single time. Every bit of the isolated RNA underwent reverse transcription, so sequencing read expressed TCRB transcripts. Generated by immunoSEQ multiplex PCR, the TCRdb table keeps only in-frame clones and is missing some. The sample shows approximately 120,000 clones, about 40% of them seen only once. The sequence was collected from a woman under 30 in good health. Sequencing used stem cell memory CD4+ T cells from blood. V usage is TRBV7-2 and J usage is TRBJ2-5; D possibly corresponds to TRBD1 (5 bases). The CDR3 coding sequence is TGTGCCAGCAGCTTAGCGGTGGGGCGAGCCTACTTC. Its translation is CASSLAVGRAYF.